This T cell receptor beta chain was captured in a study of shared clonotypes between healthy human individuals. Findings of the study overall: Shared clonotypes across all four donors exceeded non-shared ones in generation probability. On the whole, naive subsets had larger estimated richness than memory subsets had.

V gave up 4 bases and J gave up 2 bases; unmatched junction bases: 10. CDR3 size: 16 residues. Germline assignment: CDR1 SGHKS and CDR2 YYEKEE (reference sequence). About this clone itself: Its antigen is not identified.

The repertoire was sequenced with immunoSEQ multiplex PCR; TCRdb's copy has only in-frame clones and lacks some. The repertoire consists of millions of clones, with 90% to 95% occurring once and the leading ten covering over 0.12%. Source material: naive CD4+ T cells sorted from blood. As for subset: CD45RA+ positively selected. The receptor was isolated from a man aged 18 to 29 in good health. The chain employs TRBV5-5 and TRBJ2-3, with 7 bases identical to TRBD1. The CDR3 spells CASSPTPGGSTDTQYF. The CDR3 bases are TGTGCCAGCAGCCCCACCCCAGGGGGTTCCACAGATACGCAGTATTTT.